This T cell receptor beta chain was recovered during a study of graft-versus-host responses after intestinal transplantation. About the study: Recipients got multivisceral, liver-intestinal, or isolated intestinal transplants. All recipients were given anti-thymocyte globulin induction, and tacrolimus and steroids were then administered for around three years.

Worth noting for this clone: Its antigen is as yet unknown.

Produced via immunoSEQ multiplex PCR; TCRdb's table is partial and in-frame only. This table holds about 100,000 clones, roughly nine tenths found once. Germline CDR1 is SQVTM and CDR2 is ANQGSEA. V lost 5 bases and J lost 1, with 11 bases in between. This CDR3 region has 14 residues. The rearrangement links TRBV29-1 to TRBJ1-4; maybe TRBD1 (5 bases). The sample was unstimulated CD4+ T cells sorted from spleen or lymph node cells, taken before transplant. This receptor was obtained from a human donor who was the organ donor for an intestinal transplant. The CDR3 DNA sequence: TGCAGCGTTCGGAGGGGAGGAACTAATGAAAAACTGTTTTTT. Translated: CSVRRGGTNEKLFF.